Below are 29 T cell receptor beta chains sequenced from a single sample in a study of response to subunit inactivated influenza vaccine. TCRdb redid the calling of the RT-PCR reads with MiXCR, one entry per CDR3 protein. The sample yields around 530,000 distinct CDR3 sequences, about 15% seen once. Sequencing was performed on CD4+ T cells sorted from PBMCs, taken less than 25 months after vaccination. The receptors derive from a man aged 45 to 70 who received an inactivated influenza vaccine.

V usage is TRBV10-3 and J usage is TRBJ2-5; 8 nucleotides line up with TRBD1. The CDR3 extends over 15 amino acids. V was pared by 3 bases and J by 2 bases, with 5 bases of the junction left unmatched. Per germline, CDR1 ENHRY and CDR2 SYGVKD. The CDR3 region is CAISDRGDRQETQYF. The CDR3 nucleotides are TGTGCCATCAGTGATCGTGGGGACAGGCAAGAGACCCAGTACTTC.

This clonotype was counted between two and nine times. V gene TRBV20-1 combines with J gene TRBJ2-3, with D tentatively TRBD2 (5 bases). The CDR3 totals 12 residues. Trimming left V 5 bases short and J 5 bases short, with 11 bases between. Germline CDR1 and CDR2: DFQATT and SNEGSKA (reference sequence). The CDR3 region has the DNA TGCAGTGCTCCTGGACTGGGAGATACGCAGTATTTT. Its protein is CSAPGLGDTQYF.

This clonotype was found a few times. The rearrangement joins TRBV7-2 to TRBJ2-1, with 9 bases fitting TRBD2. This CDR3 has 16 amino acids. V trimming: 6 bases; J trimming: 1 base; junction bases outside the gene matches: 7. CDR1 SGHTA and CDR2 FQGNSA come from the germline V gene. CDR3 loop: CASRSPGLASYNEQFF. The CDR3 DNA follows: TGTGCCAGCAGATCTCCAGGACTAGCGTCCTACAATGAGCAGTTCTTC.

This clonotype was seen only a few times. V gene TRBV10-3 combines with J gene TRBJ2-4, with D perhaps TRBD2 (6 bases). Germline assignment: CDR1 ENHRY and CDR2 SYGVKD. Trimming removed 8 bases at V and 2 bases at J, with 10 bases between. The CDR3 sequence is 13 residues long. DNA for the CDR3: TGTGCCATCGTAGCGGATACCAAAAACATTCAGTACTTC. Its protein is CAIVADTKNIQYF.

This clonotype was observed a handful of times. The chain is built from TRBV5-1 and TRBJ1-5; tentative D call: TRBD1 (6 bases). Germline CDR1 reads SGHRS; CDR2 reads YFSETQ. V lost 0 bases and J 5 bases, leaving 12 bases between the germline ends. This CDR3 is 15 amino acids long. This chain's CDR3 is CASSLAGGADQPQHF. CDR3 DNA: TGCGCCAGCAGCTTGGCCGGGGGGGCGGATCAGCCCCAGCATTTT.

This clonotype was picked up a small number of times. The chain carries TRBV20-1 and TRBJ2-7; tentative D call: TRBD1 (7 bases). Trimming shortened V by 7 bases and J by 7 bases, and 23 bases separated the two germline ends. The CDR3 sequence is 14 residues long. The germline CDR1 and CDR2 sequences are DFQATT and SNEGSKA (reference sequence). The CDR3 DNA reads TGCAGTGGGAGGGACAGCTCCGTACTTTTTGAGCAGTACTTC. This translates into CSGRDSSVLFEQYF.

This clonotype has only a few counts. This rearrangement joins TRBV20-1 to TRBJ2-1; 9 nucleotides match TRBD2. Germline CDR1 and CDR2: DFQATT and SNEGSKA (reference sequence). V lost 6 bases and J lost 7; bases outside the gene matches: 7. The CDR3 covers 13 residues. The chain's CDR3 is CSAGASGRNEQFF. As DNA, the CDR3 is TGCAGTGCGGGCGCAAGCGGGAGGAATGAGCAGTTCTTC.

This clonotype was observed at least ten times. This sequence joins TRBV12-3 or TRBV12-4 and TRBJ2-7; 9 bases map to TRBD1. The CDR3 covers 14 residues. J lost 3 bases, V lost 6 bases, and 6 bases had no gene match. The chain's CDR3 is CASRTGTGNYEQYF. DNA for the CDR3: TGTGCCAGCAGGACCGGGACAGGGAACTACGAGCAGTACTTC.

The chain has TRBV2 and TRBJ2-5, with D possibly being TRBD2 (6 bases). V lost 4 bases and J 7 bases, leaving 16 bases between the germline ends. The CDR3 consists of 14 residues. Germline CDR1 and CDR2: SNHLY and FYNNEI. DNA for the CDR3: TGTGCCAGCAGTGGGCTAGCTTCCGGGGGGACCCAGTACTTC. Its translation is CASSGLASGGTQYF.

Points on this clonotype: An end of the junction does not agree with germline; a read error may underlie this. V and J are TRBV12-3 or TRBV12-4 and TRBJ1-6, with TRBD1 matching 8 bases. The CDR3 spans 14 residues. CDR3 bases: TGTGCCAGCAGTTCGAACCACCTGACAGGGGCGCTACTCTTT. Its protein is CASSSNHLTGALLF.

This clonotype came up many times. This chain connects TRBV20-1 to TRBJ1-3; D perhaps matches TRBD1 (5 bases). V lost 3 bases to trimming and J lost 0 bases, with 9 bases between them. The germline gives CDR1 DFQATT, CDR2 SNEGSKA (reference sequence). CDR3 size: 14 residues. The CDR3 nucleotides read TGCAGTGCTAGTCAGGGTCTCTCTGGAAACACCATATATTTT. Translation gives CSASQGLSGNTIYF.

CDR3 DNA sequence: TGCGCCAGCAGCTTGCAGCGGGGGGGCCGTTTCCTTGAGCAGTTCTTC. Its protein product is CASSLQRGGRFLEQFF. The chain is built from TRBV5-1 and TRBJ2-1; 10 positions agree with TRBD2. There are 16 residues in the CDR3. CDR1 and CDR2 (germline): SGHRS, YFSETQ. Unmatched junction bases numbered 10, after V lost 1 base and J lost 9 bases.

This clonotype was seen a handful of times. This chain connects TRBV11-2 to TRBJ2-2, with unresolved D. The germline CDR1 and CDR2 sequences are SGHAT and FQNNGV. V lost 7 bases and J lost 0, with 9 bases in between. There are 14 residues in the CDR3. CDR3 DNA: TGTGCCAGCACTGCTTCCGCGAACACCGGGGAGCTGTTTTTT. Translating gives CASTASANTGELFF.

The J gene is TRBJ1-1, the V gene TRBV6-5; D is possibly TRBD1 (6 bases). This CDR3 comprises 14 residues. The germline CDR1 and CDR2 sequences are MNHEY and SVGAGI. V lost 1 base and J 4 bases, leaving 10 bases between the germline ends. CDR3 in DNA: TGTGCCAGCAGTTACTTGGGGGCGAGCACTGAAGCTTTCTTT. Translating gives CASSYLGASTEAFF.

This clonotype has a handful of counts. The CDR3 sequence is CASSLTRLALNEQFF. As DNA, the CDR3 is TGTGCCAGCAGCTTAACCCGACTAGCGTTGAATGAGCAGTTCTTC. The rearrangement links TRBV7-9 to TRBJ2-1; TRBD2 matches 8 bases. V dropped 2 bases and J dropped 7; count of bases not matched to a gene: 7. Germline CDR1 SEHNR, CDR2 FQNEAQ (reference sequence). This CDR3 is built from 15 residues.

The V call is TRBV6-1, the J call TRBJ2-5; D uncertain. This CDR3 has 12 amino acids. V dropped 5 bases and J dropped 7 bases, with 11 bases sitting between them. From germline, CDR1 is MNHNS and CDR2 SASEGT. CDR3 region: CASSNPSGTQYF. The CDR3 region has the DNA TGTGCCAGCAGTAACCCTTCAGGGACCCAGTACTTC.

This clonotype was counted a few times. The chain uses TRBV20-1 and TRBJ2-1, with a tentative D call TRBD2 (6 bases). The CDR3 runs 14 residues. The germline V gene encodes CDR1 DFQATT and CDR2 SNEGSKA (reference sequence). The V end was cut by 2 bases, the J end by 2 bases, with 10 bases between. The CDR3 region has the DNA TGCAGTGCTAGATTAGCGGCTACCTACAATGAGCAGTTCTTC. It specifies CSARLAATYNEQFF.

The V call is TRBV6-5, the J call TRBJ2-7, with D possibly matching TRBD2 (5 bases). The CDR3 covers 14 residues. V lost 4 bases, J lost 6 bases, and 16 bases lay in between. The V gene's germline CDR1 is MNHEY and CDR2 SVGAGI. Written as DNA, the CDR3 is TGTGCCAGCAGTTTCCGGGAATACATGGGCGAGCAGTACTTC. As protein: CASSFREYMGEQYF.

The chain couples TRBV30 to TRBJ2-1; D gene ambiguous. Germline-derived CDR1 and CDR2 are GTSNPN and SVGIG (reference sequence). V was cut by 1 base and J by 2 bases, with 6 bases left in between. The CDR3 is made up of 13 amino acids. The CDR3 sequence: CAWSGIPYNEQFF. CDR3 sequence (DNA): TGTGCCTGGAGTGGAATCCCCTACAATGAGCAGTTCTTC.

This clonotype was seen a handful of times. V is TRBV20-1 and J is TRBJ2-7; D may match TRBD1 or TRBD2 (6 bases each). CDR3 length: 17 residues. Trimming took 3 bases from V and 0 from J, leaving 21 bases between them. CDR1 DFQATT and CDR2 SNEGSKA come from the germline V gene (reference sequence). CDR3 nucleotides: TGCAGTGCTAGTAGGGTTCTGGGGGGCTCGGCCTCCTACGAGCAGTACTTC. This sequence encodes CSASRVLGGSASYEQYF.

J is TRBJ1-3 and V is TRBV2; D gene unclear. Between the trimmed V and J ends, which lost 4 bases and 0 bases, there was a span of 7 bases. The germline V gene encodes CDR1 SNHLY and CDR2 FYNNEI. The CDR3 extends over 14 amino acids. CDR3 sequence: CASSGHSSGNTIYF. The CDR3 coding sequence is TGTGCCAGCAGTGGACACAGCTCTGGAAACACCATATATTTT.

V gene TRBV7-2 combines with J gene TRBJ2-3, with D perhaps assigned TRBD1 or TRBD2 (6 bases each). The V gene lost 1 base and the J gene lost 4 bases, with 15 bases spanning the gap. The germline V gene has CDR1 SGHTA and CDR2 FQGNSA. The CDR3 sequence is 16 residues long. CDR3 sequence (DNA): TGTGCCAGCAGCTTAGTGGGGGGCGCGAGCGCAGATACGCAGTATTTT. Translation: CASSLVGGASADTQYF.

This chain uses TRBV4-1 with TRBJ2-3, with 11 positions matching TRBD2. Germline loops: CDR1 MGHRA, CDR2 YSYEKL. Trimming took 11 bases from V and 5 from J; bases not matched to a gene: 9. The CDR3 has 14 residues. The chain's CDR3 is CACRASGGLDTQYF. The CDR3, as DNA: TGCGCCTGCCGGGCTAGCGGGGGGTTAGATACGCAGTATTTT.

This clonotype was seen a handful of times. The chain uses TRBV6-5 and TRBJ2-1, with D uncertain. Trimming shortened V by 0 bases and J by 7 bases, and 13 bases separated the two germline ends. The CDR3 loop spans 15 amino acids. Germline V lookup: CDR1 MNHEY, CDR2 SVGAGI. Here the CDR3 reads CASSYSTYSANEQFF. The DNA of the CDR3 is TGTGCCAGCAGTTACTCGACATACAGCGCAAATGAGCAGTTCTTC.

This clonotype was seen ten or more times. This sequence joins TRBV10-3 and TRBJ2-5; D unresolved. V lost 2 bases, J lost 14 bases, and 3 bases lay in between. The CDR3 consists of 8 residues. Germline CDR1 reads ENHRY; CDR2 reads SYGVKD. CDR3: CAISEPYF. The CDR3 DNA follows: TGTGCCATCAGTGAGCCTTACTTC.

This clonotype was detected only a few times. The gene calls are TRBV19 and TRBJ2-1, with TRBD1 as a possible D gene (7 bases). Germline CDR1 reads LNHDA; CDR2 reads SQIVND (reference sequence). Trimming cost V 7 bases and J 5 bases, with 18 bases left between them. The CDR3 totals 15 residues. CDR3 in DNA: TGTGCCAGTATGCGGGGAACAGGGGAAAACAATGAGCAGTTCTTC. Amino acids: CASMRGTGENNEQFF.

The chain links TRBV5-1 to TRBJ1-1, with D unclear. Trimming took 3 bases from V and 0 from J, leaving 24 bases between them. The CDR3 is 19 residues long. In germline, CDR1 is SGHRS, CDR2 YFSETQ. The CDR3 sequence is CASSSGRGLLSRLNTEAFF. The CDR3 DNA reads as TGCGCCAGCAGCTCCGGGCGTGGATTGTTATCCCGGCTGAACACTGAAGCTTTCTTT.

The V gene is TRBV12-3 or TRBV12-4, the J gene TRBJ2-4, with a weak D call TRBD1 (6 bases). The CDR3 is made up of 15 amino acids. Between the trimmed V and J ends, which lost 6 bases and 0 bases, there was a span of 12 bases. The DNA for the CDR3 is TGTGCCAGCAGCCGGGACACCCTAGCCAAAAACATTCAGTACTTC. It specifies CASSRDTLAKNIQYF.

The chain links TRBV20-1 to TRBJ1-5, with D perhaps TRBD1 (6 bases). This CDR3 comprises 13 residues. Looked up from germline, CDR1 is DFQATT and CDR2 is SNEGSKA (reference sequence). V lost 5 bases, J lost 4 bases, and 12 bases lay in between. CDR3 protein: CSASPGVNQPQHF. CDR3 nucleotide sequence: TGCAGTGCTTCCCCAGGGGTAAATCAGCCCCAGCATTTT.